These 31 T cell receptor beta chains share one sample of origin, sequenced in a study of control samples from healthy donors and cancer patients. Libraries were prepared by immunoSEQ multiplex PCR; TCRdb keeps only in-frame clonotypes and omits some of them. The sample lists over 85,000 clones, about 92% occurring once. The sample was blood. These receptors originate from a woman in her 30s in good health.

The J gene is TRBJ1-1, the V gene TRBV2; 9 bases agree with TRBD1. There are 12 residues in the CDR3. Germline V gene data show CDR1 as SNHLY and CDR2 as FYNNEI. J lost 6 bases, V lost 6 bases, and 2 bases had no gene match. The CDR3 sequence is CASRGTGPEAFF. DNA for the CDR3: TGTGCCAGCAGGGGGACAGGGCCTGAAGCTTTCTTT. The full variable domain, in which reference TRBV2 and TRBJ1-1 provide the parts outside the CDR3, is EPEVTQTPSHQVTQMGQEVILRCVPISNHLYFYWYRQILGQKVEFLVSFYNNEISEKSEIFDDQFSVERPDGSNFTLKIRSTKLEDSAMYFCASRGTGPEAFFGQGTRLTVV.

V and J are TRBV2 and TRBJ2-1, with TRBD2 identical over 11 bases. The germline V gene has CDR1 SNHLY and CDR2 FYNNEI. Trimming removed 6 bases from V and 6 bases from J; junction bases left unmatched: 10. The CDR3 totals 16 residues. This CDR3 is CASRDLAGGNFNEQFF. CDR3 DNA: TGTGCCAGCAGGGATTTAGCGGGAGGGAATTTCAATGAGCAGTTCTTC.

The rearrangement uses TRBV30 and TRBJ1-5; D unresolved. This CDR3 spans 12 amino acids. The germline gives CDR1 GTSNPN, CDR2 SVGIG (reference sequence). V shed 7 bases and J shed 0 bases, with 7 bases lying between them. In nucleotides, the CDR3 is TGTGCCTCCGGTTATAGCAATCAGCCCCAGCATTTT. Residues: CASGYSNQPQHF.

The rearrangement uses TRBV27 and TRBJ1-4; no definite D call. The V and J ends lost 5 bases and 8 bases respectively, with 12 bases between them. Germline loops: CDR1 MNHEY, CDR2 SMNVEV (reference sequence). The CDR3 totals 13 residues. The CDR3 DNA sequence: TGTGCCAGCAGTCCTGGTAGTGGAGAAAAACTGTTTTTT. Protein product: CASSPGSGEKLFF. Full variable domain (rest looked up from reference TRBV27 and TRBJ1-4): EAQVTQNPRYLITVTGKKLTVTCSQNMNHEYMSWYRQDPGLGLRQIYYSMNVEVTDKGDVPEGYKVSRKEKRNFPLILESPSPNQTSLYFCASSPGSGEKLFFGSGTQLSVL.

The chain uses TRBV5-1 and TRBJ2-5; D is unclear. This CDR3 is 13 amino acids long. The ends were cut back, 0 bases at V and 5 bases at J, with 8 bases in the middle. Germline CDR1 reads SGHRS; CDR2 reads YFSETQ. CDR3 DNA: TGCGCCAGCAGCTTGGGTTTTTCGGAGACCCAGTACTTC. This gives the protein CASSLGFSETQYF.

Only a few counts were recorded for this clone. This sequence joins TRBV21-1 and TRBJ1-6. TRBV21-1 is flagged as a pseudogene. CDR3 length: 14 amino acids. CDR3: CASRGGRDNSPLHF. The DNA of the CDR3 is TGTGCCAGCAGGGGGGGGCGGGATAATTCACCCCTCCACTTT.

V usage is TRBV19 and J usage is TRBJ2-7; 9 nucleotides align to TRBD2. The CDR3 has 16 amino acids. With 4 bases clipped from V and 0 bases from J, the junction kept 7 bases outside the gene matches. CDR1 is LNHDA and CDR2 is SQIVND in the germline V gene (reference sequence). DNA for the CDR3: TGTGCCAGTAGTAGGGGTATAGCGGGAGACTCCTACGAGCAGTACTTC. It specifies CASSRGIAGDSYEQYF.

The chain employs TRBV11-2 and TRBJ1-5, with D possibly matching TRBD1 (6 bases). Trimming pared 6 bases from V and 6 bases from J, leaving 18 bases between. Germline V gene lookup returns CDR1 SGHAT and CDR2 FQNNGV. CDR3 length: 15 amino acids. CDR3 protein: CASRPSAGDRQPQHF. The CDR3 DNA reads TGTGCCAGCAGACCGTCGGCAGGGGACCGTCAGCCCCAGCATTTT. The full variable domain, its missing parts supplied by reference TRBV11-2 and TRBJ1-5, is EAGVAQSPRYKIIEKRQSVAFWCNPISGHATLYWYQQILGQGPKLLIQFQNNGVVDDSQLPKDRFSAERLKGVDSTLKIQPAKLEDSAVYLCASRPSAGDRQPQHFGDGTRLSIL.

The chain carries TRBV3-1 (or the pseudogene TRBV3-2) and TRBJ1-5; D gene unclear. There are 13 residues in the CDR3. The ends were cut back, 2 bases at V and 7 bases at J, with 9 bases in the middle. Germline-derived CDR1 and CDR2 are LGHDT and YNNKEL (reference sequence). CDR3 sequence (DNA): TGTGCCAGCAGCCAACAGGTCTCCCAGCCCCAGCATTTT. Protein sequence: CASSQQVSQPQHF.

This chain links TRBV29-1 with TRBJ1-6; D is ambiguous. The CDR3 spans 13 residues. V lost 4 bases, J lost 3 bases, and 7 bases lay in between. Germline V CDR1 and CDR2: SQVTM, ANQGSEA. CDR3 DNA: TGCAGCGTTGCCAGTAACTATAATTCACCCCTCCACTTT. Its protein product is CSVASNYNSPLHF. The entire variable domain, with the rest obtained from reference TRBV29-1 and TRBJ1-6, is as follows: SAVISQKPSRDICQRGTSLTIQCQVDSQVTMMFWYRQQPGQSLTLIATANQGSEATYESGFVIDKFPISRPNLTFSTLTVSNMSPEDSSIYLCSVASNYNSPLHFGNGTRLTVT.

This rearrangement joins TRBV30 to TRBJ2-1, with TRBD2 identical over 11 bases. V dropped 3 bases and J dropped 2; count of bases not matched to a gene: 12. The CDR3 is 18 amino acids. Germline V gene lookup returns CDR1 GTSNPN and CDR2 SVGIG (reference sequence). The CDR3 DNA is TGTGCCTGGAGCCCAATAGCGGGAGGGCCGGACACCTACAATGAGCAGTTCTTC. This sequence encodes CAWSPIAGGPDTYNEQFF. Full variable domain (missing parts from reference TRBV30 and TRBJ2-1): SQTIHQWPATLVQPVGSPLSLECTVEGTSNPNLYWYRQAAGRGLQLLFYSVGIGQISSEVPQNLSASRPQDRQFILSSKKLLLSDSGFYLCAWSPIAGGPDTYNEQFFGPGTRLTVL.

This clone was detected once. The V call is TRBV10-3, the J call TRBJ1-5; no clear D. The CDR3 has 12 residues. Trimming shortened V by 2 bases and J by 4 bases, and 3 bases separated the two germline ends. The germline V gene encodes CDR1 ENHRY and CDR2 SYGVKD. CDR3 sequence reads: CAISEVNQPQHF. DNA of the CDR3: TGTGCCATCAGTGAGGTAAATCAGCCCCAGCATTTT.

The V call is TRBV7-9, the J call TRBJ2-1; TRBD2 matches at 10 bases. This CDR3 has 16 amino acids. Germline CDR1 SEHNR, CDR2 FQNEAQ (reference sequence). J gave up 9 bases and V 5 bases, and 13 bases lay outside the gene matches. CDR3: CASSPKLAGEWGEQFF. The CDR3 nucleotides are TGTGCCAGCAGCCCGAAGCTAGCGGGAGAATGGGGTGAGCAGTTCTTC.

The V gene is TRBV11-2, the J gene TRBJ2-3, with 8 bases lining up with TRBD2. The CDR3 sequence is 15 residues long. Germline V gene sequence: CDR1 SGHAT, CDR2 FQNNGV. Trimming removed 2 bases from V and 2 bases from J; junction bases left unmatched: 3. This CDR3 is CASSLLAGNTDTQYF. CDR3 nucleotide sequence: TGTGCCAGCAGCTTATTAGCGGGAAACACAGATACGCAGTATTTT.

The chain links TRBV2 to TRBJ1-2; D is ambiguous. The CDR3 is made up of 14 amino acids. Germline V gene data show CDR1 as SNHLY and CDR2 as FYNNEI. V lost 1 base and J 6 bases, leaving 12 bases between the germline ends. The CDR3 DNA is TGTGCCAGCAGTGAAGGGAGGGTGGCGAATGGCTACACCTTC. It encodes CASSEGRVANGYTF.

The chain uses TRBV6-2 or TRBV6-3 and TRBJ2-4; tentative D call: TRBD1 (5 bases). There are 13 residues in the CDR3. The V and J ends lost 2 bases and 7 bases respectively, with 9 bases between them. The germline V gene encodes CDR1 MNHEY and CDR2 SVGEGT. The chain's CDR3 is CASSYAAGNIQYF. The DNA of the CDR3 is TGTGCCAGCAGTTACGCGGCAGGGAACATTCAGTACTTC.

J is TRBJ1-6 and V is TRBV12-2. TRBV12-2 is recorded as a pseudogene. The CDR3 consists of 11 residues. CDR3 region: CASRLARGAHF. CDR3 coding DNA: TGTGCAAGTCGCTTAGCGCGGGGAGCACACTTT.

The V gene is TRBV5-1, the J gene TRBJ2-1; 9 positions match TRBD1. The germline V gene encodes CDR1 SGHRS and CDR2 YFSETQ. The CDR3 has 14 amino acids. With V trimmed by 4 bases and J by 8 bases, 7 bases remained unmatched. The CDR3 DNA reads as TGCGCCAGCAGCCGGGGACAGGGAAACGATGAGCAGTTCTTC. Protein sequence: CASSRGQGNDEQFF.

This clone was counted once. The chain employs TRBV12-3 or TRBV12-4 and TRBJ1-4, with D unclear. The CDR3 covers 12 residues. Trimming shortened V by 3 bases and J by 8 bases, and 7 bases separated the two germline ends. The CDR3 nucleotides are TGTGCCAGCAGTTTGGGGAGGGAAAAACTGTTTTTT. Protein: CASSLGREKLFF.

V is TRBV11-2 and J is TRBJ1-6, with D maybe TRBD1 (5 bases). The CDR3 runs 12 residues. The ends were cut back, 5 bases at V and 10 bases at J, with 9 bases in the middle. Germline CDR1 is SGHAT and CDR2 is FQNNGV. CDR3: CASSPWGSPLHF. DNA for the CDR3: TGTGCCAGCAGCCCGTGGGGCTCACCCCTCCACTTT. Drawing the rest from reference TRBV11-2 and TRBJ1-6, the complete variable domain is EAGVAQSPRYKIIEKRQSVAFWCNPISGHATLYWYQQILGQGPKLLIQFQNNGVVDDSQLPKDRFSAERLKGVDSTLKIQPAKLEDSAVYLCASSPWGSPLHFGNGTRLTVT.

The gene calls are TRBV29-1 and TRBJ1-1; TRBD1 matches 9 bases. The germline V gene has CDR1 SQVTM and CDR2 ANQGSEA. V lost 6 bases, J lost 6 bases, and 8 bases stayed unmatched. CDR3 length equals 13 residues. CDR3 sequence reads: CSVVGQGRAEAFF. DNA for the CDR3: TGCAGCGTCGTAGGACAGGGGAGGGCTGAAGCTTTCTTT.

V is TRBV5-8 and J is TRBJ2-1; possible D gene TRBD2, 6 bases. The germline V gene has CDR1 SGHTS and CDR2 YDEGEE. Trimming stripped 1 base from V and 4 bases from J, with 12 bases between. This CDR3 comprises 15 residues. CDR3 in DNA: TGTGCCAGCAGCTTGCCGGGACTGATTTACAATGAGCAGTTCTTC. Its protein product is CASSLPGLIYNEQFF.

This chain joins TRBV28 and TRBJ1-1, with D uncertain. V lost 1 base to trimming and J lost 3 bases, with 6 bases between them. Per germline, CDR1 MDHEN and CDR2 SYDVKM. The CDR3 has 13 residues. CDR3 DNA sequence: TGTGCCAGCAGTTTATTTTTGGACACTGAAGCTTTCTTT. It encodes CASSLFLDTEAFF.

This clone was seen once. The chain couples TRBV18 to TRBJ1-2; 8 positions match TRBD1. The CDR3 spans 16 residues. CDR1 and CDR2 (germline): KGHSH, LQKENI. V shed 3 bases, J shed 4 bases, and the junction held 10 bases outside the gene matches. The DNA for the CDR3 is TGTGCCAGCTCACCGGAGGGGGACAGGCGTACCTATGGCTACACCTTC. This sequence encodes CASSPEGDRRTYGYTF.

The V and J genes are TRBV19 and TRBJ2-1, with 11 bases identical to TRBD2. The length of the CDR3 is 19 residues. Germline loops: CDR1 LNHDA, CDR2 SQIVND (reference sequence). V shed 4 bases, J shed 3 bases, and the junction held 14 bases outside the gene matches. CDR3 amino acids: CASSTLLAGELTFYNEQFF. Here the CDR3 DNA reads TGTGCCAGTAGTACATTACTAGCGGGGGAGCTCACGTTCTACAATGAGCAGTTCTTC.

The V call is TRBV6-5, the J call TRBJ2-3, with TRBD1 as a possible D gene (6 bases). The CDR3 runs 13 residues. V was pared by 7 bases and J by 6 bases, with 14 bases between. Germline V gives CDR1 MNHEY, CDR2 SVGAGI. CDR3 residues: CASKPQGHDTQYF. The CDR3 nucleotides read TGTGCCAGCAAGCCACAGGGCCACGATACGCAGTATTTT.

The chain joins TRBV9 to TRBJ2-1, with 10 bases aligning to TRBD2. CDR1 is SGDLS, CDR2 YYNGEE, per germline. V was clipped by 2 bases and J by 4 bases; unmatched bases: 3. The CDR3 extends over 15 amino acids. CDR3 sequence reads: CASSVRTSGYNEQFF. In DNA, the CDR3 is TGTGCCAGCAGCGTGAGGACTAGCGGATACAATGAGCAGTTCTTC.

The rearrangement links TRBV3-1 (or the pseudogene TRBV3-2) to TRBJ2-7; 8 positions agree with TRBD2. This CDR3 spans 15 amino acids. Germline V CDR1 and CDR2: LGHDT, YNNKEL (reference sequence). V dropped 3 bases and J dropped 2; count of bases not matched to a gene: 6. The CDR3 DNA sequence: TGTGCCAGCAGCCATAGCGGGGTACCCCCCTACGAGCAGTACTTC. This translates into CASSHSGVPPYEQYF.

This clone appeared a single time. V and J are TRBV19 and TRBJ1-2; 7 nucleotides match TRBD1. The CDR3 is made up of 16 amino acids. J was trimmed by 8 bases and V by 5 bases; bases with no gene match: 17. The germline V gene has CDR1 LNHDA and CDR2 SQIVND (reference sequence). CDR3 sequence: CASSSRGNRGSYGYTF. CDR3 coding DNA: TGTGCCAGTAGTTCAAGGGGGAACAGGGGTTCGTACGGCTACACCTTC.

The chain couples TRBV9 to TRBJ2-2; D is ambiguous. Germline V gene lookup returns CDR1 SGDLS and CDR2 YYNGEE. CDR3 size: 14 residues. V lost 3 bases and J 5 bases, leaving 11 bases between the germline ends. The CDR3 nucleotides are TGTGCCAGCAGCGCGCGACCAAAGACCGGGGAGCTGTTTTTT. Residues: CASSARPKTGELFF. Supplemented by reference TRBV9 and TRBJ2-2, the full variable domain reads DSGVTQTPKHLITATGQRVTLRCSPRSGDLSVYWYQQSLDQGLQFLIQYYNGEERAKGNILERFSAQQFPDLHSELNLSSLELGDSALYFCASSARPKTGELFFGEGSRLTVL.

The chain employs TRBV6-5 and TRBJ1-5; the D is unclear. The CDR3 covers 15 residues. V lost 0 bases to trimming and J lost 3 bases, with 9 bases between them. Germline CDR1 and CDR2: MNHEY and SVGAGI. CDR3 loop: CASSYSFNLNQPQHF. CDR3 nucleotides: TGTGCCAGCAGTTACTCGTTCAACCTCAATCAGCCCCAGCATTTT.